This T cell receptor beta chain was documented in a study of T cells in localized non-small cell lung cancer. CDR3 length equals 13 residues. Trimming shortened V by 4 bases and J by 2 bases, and 9 bases separated the two germline ends. Germline V gives CDR1 SGDLS, CDR2 YYNGEE. Assay used: immunoSEQ multiplex PCR; TCRdb lists only in-frame clones, some missing. Among roughly 35,000 clones listed, more than 90% were seen once. Notes on this clone: Its antigen is undetermined.

Findings and caveats of the study: There was an association of higher blood T cell density with longer overall survival. Median roughly 57 top-100 tumor clones were shared with paired adjacent lung. Sequencing, confined to only one tumor region, leaves heterogeneity possible. Adjacent uninvolved lung tissue had the highest T cell clonality, exceeding tumor.

V is TRBV9 and J is TRBJ1-2; D gene unclear. The sequences come from peripheral blood, collected before any cancer treatment. The clonotype was recovered from a female donor aged 60 or older with stage I lung adenocarcinoma. The CDR3 DNA sequence: TGTGCCAGCAGCCCCACACAGAACTATGGCTACACCTTC. As protein: CASSPTQNYGYTF.